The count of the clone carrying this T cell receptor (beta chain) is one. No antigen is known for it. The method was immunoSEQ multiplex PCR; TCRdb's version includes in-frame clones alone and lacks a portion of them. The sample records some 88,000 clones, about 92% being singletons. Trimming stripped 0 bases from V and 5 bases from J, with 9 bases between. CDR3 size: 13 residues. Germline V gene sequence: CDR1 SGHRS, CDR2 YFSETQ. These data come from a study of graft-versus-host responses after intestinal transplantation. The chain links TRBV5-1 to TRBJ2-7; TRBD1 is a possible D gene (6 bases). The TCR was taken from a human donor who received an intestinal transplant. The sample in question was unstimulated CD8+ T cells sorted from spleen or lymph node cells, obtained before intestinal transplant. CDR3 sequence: CASSLAGVDEQYF. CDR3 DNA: TGCGCCAGCAGCTTGGCAGGGGTAGACGAGCAGTACTTC. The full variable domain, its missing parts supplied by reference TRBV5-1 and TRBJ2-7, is KAGVTQTPRYLIKTRGQQVTLSCSPISGHRSVSWYQQTPGQGLQFLFEYFSETQRNKGNFPGRFSGRQFSNSRSEMNVSTLELGDSALYLCASSLAGVDEQYFGPGTRLTVT.